This entry lists 28 T cell receptor beta chains sequenced from one sample in a study of blood T cell repertoires in COVID-19. Sequencing used immunoSEQ multiplex PCR; TCRdb keeps in-frame clones, though not all of them. This table holds approximately 140,000 clones, approximately 88% found once. Material: peripheral blood. The source of these receptors is a man between 65 and 85 years old with acute or convalescent COVID-19.

V is TRBV5-1 and J is TRBJ2-7; 9 bases agree with TRBD2. Losses at the gene ends were 6 bases for V and 8 bases for J; bases not matched to a gene: 15. This CDR3 is 15 amino acids long. The germline V gene encodes CDR1 SGHRS and CDR2 YFSETQ. DNA of the CDR3: TGCGCCAGCAAGGGATTAGCGGGAGAGGCGCCTAAGCAGTACTTC. Residues: CASKGLAGEAPKQYF.

The chain is built from TRBV19 and TRBJ1-1; 7 nucleotides match TRBD1. Germline V gene sequence: CDR1 LNHDA, CDR2 SQIVND (reference sequence). CDR3 length equals 15 residues. Trimming took 1 base from V and 1 from J; bases not matched to a gene: 3. CDR3: CASSIARQGNTEAFF. The DNA for the CDR3 is TGTGCCAGTAGTATAGCCCGACAGGGGAACACTGAAGCTTTCTTT.

The CDR3, as DNA: TGTGCCAGCAGTTCACAGAACACCGGGGAGCTGTTTTTT. Amino acids: CASSSQNTGELFF. V is TRBV3-1 (or the pseudogene TRBV3-2) and J is TRBJ2-2, with no clear D. Germline V gene data show CDR1 as LGHDT and CDR2 as YNNKEL (reference sequence). The V gene lost 6 bases and the J gene lost 1 base, with 6 bases spanning the gap. The CDR3 is 13 residues long.

The J gene is TRBJ2-7, the V gene TRBV4-1; maybe TRBD1 (6 bases). Deletions cut 3 bases from V and 2 bases from J, with 23 bases between. The CDR3 runs to 18 residues. Germline-derived CDR1 and CDR2 are MGHRA and YSYEKL. CDR3 sequence (DNA): TGCGCCAGCAGCCAGTTAAGGGGAACAGGGCTGGACACCTACGAGCAGTACTTC. The encoded protein is CASSQLRGTGLDTYEQYF.

This clone was seen only a few times. V gene TRBV7-3 combines with J gene TRBJ1-6, with no clear D. The CDR3 runs 13 residues. Germline CDR1 and CDR2: SGHTA and FQGTGA. Trimming removed 5 bases from V and 8 bases from J, with 10 bases in between. The chain's CDR3 is CASSTTADSPLHF. CDR3 coding DNA: TGTGCCAGCAGCACGACGGCGGATTCACCCCTCCACTTT.

The V call is TRBV28, the J call TRBJ2-1; tentative D call: TRBD1 (6 bases). The CDR3 totals 16 residues. The V gene lost 8 bases and the J gene lost 12 bases, with 29 bases spanning the gap. Germline V gene lookup returns CDR1 MDHEN and CDR2 SYDVKM. CDR3 amino acids: CASHKSADRYTMRQFF. The CDR3 DNA sequence: TGTGCCAGCCATAAGTCCGCGGACAGATATACAATGAGGCAGTTCTTC.

This chain connects TRBV6-1 to TRBJ1-5; D is possibly TRBD1 (5 bases). V lost 4 bases and J 0 bases, leaving 16 bases between the germline ends. Germline V gene data show CDR1 as MNHNS and CDR2 as SASEGT. The CDR3 spans 17 residues. DNA for the CDR3: TGTGCCAGCAGTGCCCCCCCAGGGCCCTATAGCAATCAGCCCCAGCATTTT. Amino acids: CASSAPPGPYSNQPQHF.

The chain recombines TRBV7-9 with TRBJ2-7; 8 nucleotides line up with TRBD2. Germline assignment: CDR1 SEHNR and CDR2 FQNEAQ (reference sequence). The CDR3 length is 15 residues. V lost 5 bases, J lost 6 bases, and 12 bases stayed unmatched. In nucleotides, the CDR3 is TGTGCCAGCAGCCTAAGCCGGGGGGGCCCCCTCGAGCAGTACTTC. Translating it yields CASSLSRGGPLEQYF.

This clone was seen a single time. This sequence joins TRBV9 and TRBJ2-1, with TRBD2 matching 9 bases. Looked up from germline, CDR1 is SGDLS and CDR2 is YYNGEE. V was pared by 4 bases and J by 6 bases, with 8 bases of the junction left unmatched. The CDR3 totals 15 residues. CDR3 amino acids: CASSNPGLASNEQFF. The CDR3 nucleotides are TGTGCCAGCAGCAATCCTGGACTAGCGTCCAATGAGCAGTTCTTC.

V is TRBV12-5 and J is TRBJ1-5; 9 bases are a match to TRBD1. Unmatched junction bases numbered 7, after V lost 6 bases and J lost 4 bases. Germline V gives CDR1 LGHNT, CDR2 FRNRAP. CDR3 length: 15 amino acids. CDR3 loop: CASGPDRGGNQPQHF. The CDR3 nucleotides read TGTGCTAGTGGCCCCGACAGGGGGGGGAATCAGCCCCAGCATTTT.

This clone was seen more than once but under ten times. The chain recombines TRBV7-9 with TRBJ2-5; 7 bases fit TRBD2. Germline lookup yields CDR1 SEHNR and CDR2 FQNEAQ (reference sequence). Trimming at V came to 3 bases and at J to 2 bases, leaving 6 bases not matched to a gene. The CDR3 has 15 amino acids. This CDR3 reads CASSLRGGGQETQYF. The CDR3 DNA reads as TGTGCCAGCAGCTTGAGAGGCGGGGGTCAAGAGACCCAGTACTTC. The variable domain in full, with the rest retrieved from reference TRBV7-9 and TRBJ2-5, is DTGVSQNPRHKITKRGQNVTFRCDPISEHNRLYWYRQTLGQGPEFLTYFQNEAQLEKSRLLSDRFSAERPKGSFSTLEIQRTEQGDSAMYLCASSLRGGGQETQYFGPGTRLLVL.

The rearrangement uses TRBV18 and TRBJ1-1, with TRBD1 matching 7 bases. CDR3 size: 17 residues. The ends lost 5 bases at V and 0 bases at J; junction bases unmatched: 12. From germline, CDR1 is KGHSH and CDR2 LQKENI. The chain's CDR3 is CASSSRTGYPMNTEAFF. In DNA form, the CDR3 reads TGTGCCAGCTCATCGCGGACAGGTTACCCCATGAACACTGAAGCTTTCTTT.

This clone was detected once. The chain combines TRBV7-2 with TRBJ2-7; no definite D call. V was shortened by 3 bases and J by 2 bases, with 14 bases between the two germline ends. Germline V gene lookup returns CDR1 SGHTA and CDR2 FQGNSA. The CDR3 length is 15 residues. CDR3 DNA sequence: TGTGCCAGCAGCTTGCAAGACACTTTAGCCTACGAGCAGTACTTC. As protein: CASSLQDTLAYEQYF.

The chain combines TRBV6-1 with TRBJ1-5; D may be TRBD1 (5 bases). The length of the CDR3 is 16 residues. The V end was cut by 2 bases, the J end by 4 bases, with 15 bases between. Germline V gives CDR1 MNHNS, CDR2 SASEGT. In DNA, the CDR3 is TGTGCCAGCAGTGAACTATGGGGGGAGGTAAATCAGCCCCAGCATTTT. Its translation is CASSELWGEVNQPQHF.

The chain is built from TRBV10-3 and TRBJ2-1; 7 bases fit TRBD2. With V trimmed by 6 bases and J by 7 bases, 12 bases remained unmatched. CDR3 length: 15 residues. The germline CDR1 and CDR2 sequences are ENHRY and SYGVKD. This CDR3 reads CAISRLAEAMNEQFF. DNA for the CDR3: TGTGCCATCAGCCGTCTAGCGGAGGCAATGAATGAGCAGTTCTTC.

The rearrangement links TRBV6-5 to TRBJ2-7; 9 bases are shared with TRBD1. Trimming removed 6 bases from V and 2 bases from J; junction bases left unmatched: 5. The germline V gene encodes CDR1 MNHEY and CDR2 SVGAGI. This CDR3 region has 14 residues. CDR3 coding DNA: TGTGCCAGCAGCAGACAGGGGGGAACCTACGAGCAGTACTTC. Its protein is CASSRQGGTYEQYF.

The chain uses TRBV28 and TRBJ2-7; 7 bases match TRBD1. The V gene's germline CDR1 is MDHEN and CDR2 SYDVKM. J was trimmed by 3 bases and V by 5 bases; bases with no gene match: 7. The CDR3 covers 14 residues. CDR3 protein: CASSDQGGIYEQYF. CDR3 nucleotides: TGTGCCAGCAGTGACCAAGGGGGCATCTACGAGCAGTACTTC.

CDR3 nucleotides: TGTGCCAGCGTACCGGGACACGCTAGCACAGATACGCAGTATTTT. Translated, it gives CASVPGHASTDTQYF. The J gene is TRBJ2-3, the V gene TRBV25-1; tentative D call: TRBD1 (6 bases). This CDR3 is built from 15 residues. Trimming pared 8 bases from V and 0 bases from J, leaving 15 bases between. CDR1 and CDR2 (germline): MGHDK, SYGVNS.

This clone was seen only once. The chain uses TRBV6-5 and TRBJ1-1; 7 bases are shared with TRBD1. From germline, CDR1 is MNHEY and CDR2 SVGAGI. The CDR3 sequence is 13 residues long. V trimming: 6 bases; J trimming: 3 bases; junction bases outside the gene matches: 4. DNA of the CDR3: TGTGCCAGCAGACTAGACAGGGACACTGAAGCTTTCTTT. This encodes CASRLDRDTEAFF.

The chain uses TRBV12-3 or TRBV12-4 and TRBJ1-2; D gene ambiguous. V shed 6 bases and J shed 2 bases, with 10 bases lying between them. The CDR3 length is 13 residues. CDR3 nucleotide sequence: TGTGCCAGCAGCGAACAGCCGAACTATGGCTACACCTTC. Translating gives CASSEQPNYGYTF.

The rearrangement links TRBV15 to TRBJ2-7, with 10 nucleotides matching TRBD1. Looked up from germline, CDR1 is LNHNV and CDR2 is YYDKDF (reference sequence). J lost 10 bases, V lost 1 base, and 13 bases had no gene match. The CDR3 has 16 amino acids. The CDR3, as DNA: TGTGCCACCAGCAGAGGGAATAGACAGGGGGCTAGCTCCCAGTACTTC. Encoded protein: CATSRGNRQGASSQYF. Drawing the rest from reference TRBV15 and TRBJ2-7, the complete variable domain is DAMVIQNPRYQVTQFGKPVTLSCSQTLNHNVMYWYQQKSSQAPKLLFHYYDKDFNNEADTPDNFQSRRPNTSFCFLDIRSPGLGDTAMYLCATSRGNRQGASSQYFGPGTRLTVT.

This rearrangement joins TRBV28 to TRBJ2-7; 9 nucleotides match TRBD2. The CDR3 has 14 amino acids. Trimming at V came to 10 bases and at J to 4 bases, leaving 11 bases not matched to a gene. From germline, CDR1 is MDHEN and CDR2 SYDVKM. CDR3 protein: CATLLREGLYEQYF. The CDR3 region has the DNA TGTGCCACCCTCCTGCGGGAGGGCCTATACGAGCAGTACTTC.

Comments on this clone: Other DNA sequences in the sample encode the same CDR3. The chain uses TRBV5-1 and TRBJ1-4; D may be TRBD1 (6 bases). Germline V gene data show CDR1 as SGHRS and CDR2 as YFSETQ. This CDR3 has 14 amino acids. Trimming left V 3 bases short and J 3 bases short, with 9 bases between. CDR3 sequence (DNA): TGCGCCAGCAGCTCGGGACAACCTAATGAAAAACTGTTTTTT. This sequence encodes CASSSGQPNEKLFF.

The V call is TRBV5-1, the J call TRBJ2-7, with no clear D. CDR3 length: 14 amino acids. Deletions cut 0 bases from V and 3 bases from J, with 10 bases between. Germline lookup yields CDR1 SGHRS and CDR2 YFSETQ. CDR3 in amino acids: CASSLVGSSYEQYF. CDR3 nucleotide sequence: TGCGCCAGCAGCTTGGTTGGATCTAGCTACGAGCAGTACTTC. Full variable domain (outside the CDR3, taken from reference TRBV5-1 and TRBJ2-7): KAGVTQTPRYLIKTRGQQVTLSCSPISGHRSVSWYQQTPGQGLQFLFEYFSETQRNKGNFPGRFSGRQFSNSRSEMNVSTLELGDSALYLCASSLVGSSYEQYFGPGTRLTVT.

This clone has just a few counts. This chain links TRBV27 with TRBJ2-5; D gene uncertain. The V end lost 5 bases, the J end lost 1 base, and 11 bases lay between the germline ends. CDR1 is MNHEY and CDR2 is SMNVEV in the germline V gene (reference sequence). The CDR3 sequence is 14 residues long. The DNA of the CDR3 is TGTGCCAGCAGTCCCCGGAGTGGCCAAGAGACCCAGTACTTC. This codes for CASSPRSGQETQYF.

The genes are TRBV19 and TRBJ1-1, with 7 bases fitting TRBD1. The V segment lost 3 bases and the J segment 0 bases; nucleotides outside the gene matches: 4. The germline CDR1 and CDR2 sequences are LNHDA and SQIVND (reference sequence). This CDR3 is built from 15 residues. This chain's CDR3 is CASSIGQVVNTEAFF. The CDR3 region has the DNA TGTGCCAGTAGTATTGGACAGGTCGTGAACACTGAAGCTTTCTTT.

The V call is TRBV2, the J call TRBJ1-1; 7 nucleotides align to TRBD1. Trimming cost V 6 bases and J 4 bases; bases outside gene matches: 5. CDR3 length equals 13 residues. Germline loops: CDR1 SNHLY, CDR2 FYNNEI. DNA of the CDR3: TGTGCCAGCAGACAGGGGTTGGCCACTGAAGCTTTCTTT. Translating gives CASRQGLATEAFF.

The chain has TRBV9 and TRBJ2-1, with TRBD2 identical over 7 bases. The germline V gene has CDR1 SGDLS and CDR2 YYNGEE. The V and J ends lost 3 bases and 0 bases, in that order; junction bases with no gene match: 6. The CDR3 runs to 16 residues. The CDR3 here is CASSGATGGSYNEQFF. The CDR3 DNA follows: TGTGCCAGCAGCGGGGCGACGGGGGGCTCCTACAATGAGCAGTTCTTC.